Listed below are T cell receptor beta chains from one sample, sequenced in a study of cytomegalovirus exposure and HLA in healthy donors. TCRdb keeps only in-frame clones here, not all; method: immunoSEQ multiplex PCR. The table records 130,000 to 150,000 clones, 75% to 90% of them present only once. Material: PBMCs. The receptor set was obtained from a woman younger than 45 in good health and CMV-seronegative. The conserved cysteine and the conserved F or W are not part of the CDR3 here.

V gene: TRBV7-3; CDR3 protein: ASSFGGGAWETQY
V gene: TRBV2; CDR3 protein: ASRYDRARFEKLF
V gene: TRBV29-1; CDR3 protein: SINRGGSTDTQY
V gene: TRBV19; CDR3 protein: ASSKASGRIGETQY
V gene: TRBV19; CDR3 protein: ASSRQVTDTQY
V gene: TRBV6-6; CDR3 protein: ASSYSASISYEQY
V gene: TRBV6-1; CDR3 protein: ASSLGRGGTEAF
V gene: TRBV10-3; CDR3 protein: AISLSSGNTIY
V gene: TRBV18; CDR3 protein: ASSPSQGVDTEAF
V gene: TRBV14; CDR3 protein: ASAPTANTEAF
V gene: TRBV10-1; CDR3 protein: ASSESGGKAVETQY
V gene: TRBV28; CDR3 protein: ASSPLARGGSYNEQF
V gene: TRBV6-5; CDR3 protein: ASSYRGTGNTIY
V gene: TRBV18; CDR3 protein: ASSPWTSGRSNGELF
V gene: TRBV5-4; CDR3 protein: ASSSGRRKNYGYT
V gene: TRBV19; CDR3 protein: ASSGSPLAKNIQY
V gene: TRBV9; CDR3 protein: ASGRQEQDEQY
V gene: TRBV30; CDR3 protein: AWSARVAEKLF
V gene: TRBV7-3; CDR3 protein: ASSLGGGMGTEAF
V gene: TRBV11-1; CDR3 protein: ASLFGYT
V gene: TRBV11-3; CDR3 protein: ASSSQAGVGYNEQF
V gene: TRBV5-6; CDR3 protein: ASSLGQGRETQY
V gene: TRBV12-2; CDR3 protein: ASRLARVDSNQPQH
V gene: TRBV19; CDR3 protein: ASSTLRGARSTDYT
V gene: TRBV2; CDR3 protein: ASTWRRYSNQPQH
V gene: TRBV9; CDR3 protein: ASRSTGGTGELF
V gene: TRBV2; CDR3 protein: ASNRIGGYGYT
V gene: TRBV11-2; CDR3 protein: ASSFPGTGYEQY
V gene: TRBV21-1; CDR3 protein: ASSKEETCYEQY
V gene: TRBV5-1; CDR3 protein: ASSPLDRDRSTDTQY
V gene: TRBV5-4; CDR3 protein: ASSGHVAAEQY
V gene: TRBV27; CDR3 protein: ASNPGLAGLSSYNEQF
V gene: TRBV6-1; CDR3 protein: ASSARGGQGSYNEQF
V gene: TRBV29-1; CDR3 protein: SVGTGEGPQY
V gene: TRBV7-8; CDR3 protein: ASSPKRYDRRNTEAF
V gene: TRBV5-1; CDR3 protein: ASSAPRGQDIGELF
V gene: TRBV10-2; CDR3 protein: ASGTSGAQETQY
V gene: TRBV6-6; CDR3 protein: ASSRGQQGSEAF
V gene: TRBV19; CDR3 protein: ASTRGRKTEAF
V gene: TRBV28; CDR3 protein: ASSFRGRNTIY
V gene: TRBV10-3; CDR3 protein: AIRLGGTGYDEQF
V gene: TRBV6-6; CDR3 protein: ASRPGQGAGEQY
V gene: TRBV27; CDR3 protein: ASSPSGHPSYEQY
V gene: TRBV10-3; CDR3 protein: AINPGQGYEQY
V gene: TRBV18; CDR3 protein: ASSPVSGGAVDTQY
V gene: TRBV7-9; CDR3 protein: ASSPRKGLSSGNTIY
V gene: TRBV5-1; CDR3 protein: ASSLGLAGYTDTQY
V gene: TRBV10-3; CDR3 protein: AISDPTRSYEQY
V gene: TRBV7-8; CDR3 protein: ASSLTAGTGGVTEAF